This T cell receptor (beta chain) stems from a study of shared clonotypes between healthy human individuals. At the level of the study: Plates per donor: three CD4 naive, three CD4 memory, two CD8 naive, one CD8 memory. Study-wide results and limits: The authors sampled blood alone, and tissue repertoires likely differ.

In the case of this clone: Its target is unknown.

Assay: immunoSEQ multiplex PCR; the TCRdb copy retains only in-frame clones and omits some. Of some 380,000 clones listed, roughly 96% are singletons. Deletions cut 6 bases from V and 4 bases from J, with 13 bases between. The CDR3 covers 14 residues. From germline, CDR1 is SNHLY and CDR2 FYNNEI. The sequencing sample was made of memory CD8+ T cells sorted from blood. Subset given: CD45RO+ cells pooled with CCR7-negative TemRA cells. This sequence originates from a man younger than 40 in good health. The V call is TRBV2, the J call TRBJ2-1, with D hard to call. The CDR3 sequence: CASSQPYIYNEQFF. The CDR3 DNA reads as TGTGCCAGCAGCCAACCCTACATTTACAATGAGCAGTTCTTC.